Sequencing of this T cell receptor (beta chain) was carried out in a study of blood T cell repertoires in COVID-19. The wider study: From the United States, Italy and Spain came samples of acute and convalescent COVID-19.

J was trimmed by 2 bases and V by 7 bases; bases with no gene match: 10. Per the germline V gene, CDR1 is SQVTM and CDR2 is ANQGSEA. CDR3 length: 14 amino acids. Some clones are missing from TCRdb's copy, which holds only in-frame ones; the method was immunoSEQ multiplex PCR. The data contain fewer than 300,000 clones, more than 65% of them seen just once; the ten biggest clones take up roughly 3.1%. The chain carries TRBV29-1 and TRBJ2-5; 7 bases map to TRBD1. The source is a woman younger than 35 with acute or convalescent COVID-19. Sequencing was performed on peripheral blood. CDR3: CSARTGLRQETQYF. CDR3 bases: TGCAGCGCCAGGACAGGATTAAGACAAGAGACCCAGTACTTC.